A selection of T cell receptor beta chains follows, all from one sample in a study of regulatory dendritic cells for organ transplantation. These receptors' targets are unknown. Sequenced by immunoSEQ multiplex PCR; TCRdb stores in-frame clones only, minus some. The table records about 20,000 clones, less than 80% of them present only once. Input material: memory CD4+ T cells from blood cultured with regulatory dendritic cells. The source is a human donor in good health. The CDR3 runs from the conserved cysteine through the conserved F or W. A D gene is named only where the DNA matches it firmly. Clone sizes are given selectively: once, few, many, or a class where the clone is expanded.

D: .; V: TRBV7-2; J: TRBJ1-2; size: once; DNA: TGTGCCAGCAGCCCCGGGTGGGCAGGGCCTTACTTC; CDR3: CASSPGWAGPYF
D: TRBD1; V: TRBV19; J: TRBJ2-7; size: few; DNA: TGTGCCAGTAGCCCCCGGGACAGTTACGAGCAGTACTTC; CDR3: CASSPRDSYEQYF
D: TRBD1; V: TRBV2; J: TRBJ1-6; size: .; DNA: TGTGCCAGCAGATCTACAGGGGGCGCGGATTATAATTCACCCCTCCACTTT; CDR3: CASRSTGGADYNSPLHF
D: TRBD2; V: TRBV4-2; J: TRBJ2-7; size: .; DNA: TGTGCCAGCAGCCAAGGGGCCCCGGGGAGAAGCGGGAGTACTCTCTACGAGCAGTACTTC; CDR3: CASSQGAPGRSGSTLYEQYF
D: .; V: TRBV28; J: TRBJ2-7; size: .; DNA: TGTGCCAGCGTTTCATGGGGCGAGCAGTACTTC; CDR3: CASVSWGEQYF
D: .; V: TRBV5-1; J: TRBJ2-7; size: medium-sized; DNA: TGCGCCAGCAGCTCTGGACTCATAAGCTCCTACGAGCAGTACTTC; CDR3: CASSSGLISSYEQYF
D: .; V: TRBV18; J: TRBJ2-2; size: .; DNA: TGTGCCGGAGGAACTAGTCTTCCCGGGGAGCTGTTTTTT; CDR3: CAGGTSLPGELFF
D: TRBD2; V: TRBV30; J: TRBJ2-1; size: .; DNA: TGTGCCTGGAGGGGGGGGAGCGGGAGTAGGTATGAGCAGTTCTTC; CDR3: CAWRGGSGSRYEQFF
D: TRBD2; V: TRBV11-2; J: TRBJ2-3; size: .; DNA: TGTGCCAGCAGCCGACTAGCGGGGGGTACAGATACGCAGTATTTT; CDR3: CASSRLAGGTDTQYF
D: TRBD1; V: TRBV6-6; J: TRBJ1-3; size: .; DNA: TGTGCCAGCAGTTCCGACAGGGTATTAGGAAACACCATATATTTT; CDR3: CASSSDRVLGNTIYF
D: .; V: TRBV6-6; J: TRBJ1-4; size: few; DNA: TGTGCCAGCACCAGAGATAGTTGGTGGTTTTTT; CDR3: CASTRDSWWFF
D: .; V: TRBV6-5; J: TRBJ2-7; size: few; DNA: TGTGCCAGCAGGCGGGACTACGAGCAGTACTTC; CDR3: CASRRDYEQYF
D: .; V: TRBV7-2; J: TRBJ1-4; size: once; DNA: TGTGCCAGCAGCCCGCAGACAGGAGCAACTAATGAAAAACTGTTTTTT; CDR3: CASSPQTGATNEKLFF
D: .; V: TRBV5-1; J: TRBJ2-7; size: few; DNA: TGCGCCAGCAGCCCGGACGGGACACCTAATACGAAGCAGTACTTC; CDR3: CASSPDGTPNTKQYF
D: TRBD2; V: TRBV5-4; J: TRBJ2-3; size: .; DNA: TGTGCCAGCAGCTCCGTAGCGGGGAGAAGCACAGATACGCAGTATTTT; CDR3: CASSSVAGRSTDTQYF
D: .; V: TRBV23-1; J: TRBJ1-1; size: .; DNA: TGCGCCAGCAGTCCACCCAAACCCAAGGGGGGGGGCACTGAAGCTTTCTTT; CDR3: CASSPPKPKGGGTEAFF
D: .; V: TRBV19; J: TRBJ1-2; size: .; DNA: TGTGCCAGTTCTTCCGGGAGAGGGAATGGCTACACCTTC; CDR3: CASSSGRGNGYTF
D: TRBD1; V: TRBV6-4; J: TRBJ1-6; size: .; DNA: TGTGCCAGGGGGGACAGTTACTATAATTCACCCCTCCACTTT; CDR3: CARGDSYYNSPLHF
D: TRBD1; V: TRBV7-2; J: TRBJ1-2; size: .; DNA: TGTGCCAGCAGCTTAGGGGGACAGATAAGCTACACCTTC; CDR3: CASSLGGQISYTF
D: TRBD2; V: TRBV5-1; J: TRBJ2-5; size: few; DNA: TGCGCCAGCAGTCCGGGTTCAGCGGGAGGCCAAGAGACCCAGTACTTC; CDR3: CASSPGSAGGQETQYF
D: TRBD1; V: TRBV10-3; J: TRBJ2-7; size: .; DNA: TGTGCCACTAGAGGAACAGGGGTGGGGTCCTACGAGCAGTACTTC; CDR3: CATRGTGVGSYEQYF
D: TRBD1; V: TRBV4-2; J: TRBJ2-7; size: .; DNA: TGTGCCAGCGGACCAACCGGGACAGGGAGGAACGAGCAGTACTTC; CDR3: CASGPTGTGRNEQYF
D: .; V: TRBV4-2; J: TRBJ1-1; size: .; DNA: TGTGCCAGCAGCCAAGACAGGACCGCTAAGCCTGAAGCTTTCTTT; CDR3: CASSQDRTAKPEAFF
D: TRBD1; V: TRBV28; J: TRBJ1-1; size: once; DNA: TGTGCCAGCAGTTCCCCCCCGGGAGGGGGCGATACTGAAGCTTTCTTT; CDR3: CASSSPPGGGDTEAFF
D: .; V: TRBV7-2; J: TRBJ2-3; size: few; DNA: TGTGCCAGCAGCTTTGGGCGGACAGATACGCAGTATTTT; CDR3: CASSFGRTDTQYF
D: .; V: TRBV28; J: TRBJ1-1; size: .; DNA: TGTGCCAGCAGTAGCGCCCTGGGGGGAAAGAACACTGAAGCTTTCTTT; CDR3: CASSSALGGKNTEAFF
D: TRBD2; V: TRBV19; J: TRBJ2-3; size: .; DNA: TGTGCCAGTAGCCAACTAGCGGGAGGCACAGATACGCAGTATTTT; CDR3: CASSQLAGGTDTQYF
D: .; V: TRBV4-1; J: TRBJ2-7; size: .; DNA: TGCGCCAGCAGCCAATCTTCCCTACGGGGGGAGCAGTACTTC; CDR3: CASSQSSLRGEQYF
D: .; V: TRBV19; J: TRBJ1-1; size: .; DNA: TGTGCCAGTAGTACCGGACTGAACACTGAAGCTTTCTTT; CDR3: CASSTGLNTEAFF
D: .; V: TRBV7-2; J: TRBJ2-2; size: .; DNA: TGTGCCAGCAGCTTTGCGCGGACCCACACCGGGGAGCTGTTTTTT; CDR3: CASSFARTHTGELFF
D: .; V: TRBV4-2; J: TRBJ2-6; size: .; DNA: TGTGCCAGCAGCCCCCGTGGGGGGAGAGACTCTGGGGCCAACGTCCTGACTTTC; CDR3: CASSPRGGRDSGANVLTF
D: TRBD1; V: TRBV7-9; J: TRBJ2-7; size: .; DNA: TGTGCCAGCAGCCACCGGGACAGGGCATCCGAGCAGTACTTC; CDR3: CASSHRDRASEQYF
D: .; V: TRBV2; J: TRBJ2-5; size: few; DNA: TGTGCCAGCAGTGAATTAGCGAGAGAGGGGACGGGCCAGTACTTC; CDR3: CASSELAREGTGQYF
D: TRBD2; V: TRBV6-1; J: TRBJ2-3; size: .; DNA: TGTGCCAGCAGTGAAAGTAGCGGGGGGCCTGATACGCAGTATTTT; CDR3: CASSESSGGPDTQYF
D: .; V: TRBV9; J: TRBJ1-1; size: few; DNA: TGTGCCAGCAGCGTAGCGGGGATGAACACTGAAGCTTTCTTT; CDR3: CASSVAGMNTEAFF
D: .; V: TRBV7-2; J: TRBJ1-5; size: .; DNA: TGTGCCAGCCACGCAGGGGCGAATAGCAATCAGCCCCAGCATTTT; CDR3: CASHAGANSNQPQHF
D: TRBD1; V: TRBV5-6; J: TRBJ2-4; size: .; DNA: TGTGCCAGCAGCCAGGGACAGGGAAACATTCAGTACTTC; CDR3: CASSQGQGNIQYF
D: .; V: TRBV5-4; J: TRBJ1-2; size: .; DNA: TGTGCCAGCAGCTTGGGGTACACCGCCCGTGGCTACACCTTC; CDR3: CASSLGYTARGYTF
D: .; V: TRBV6-1; J: TRBJ1-5; size: .; DNA: TGTGCCAGCAGTGAAAGGGAAGGTACGGGCAATCAGCCCCAGCATTTT; CDR3: CASSEREGTGNQPQHF
D: .; V: TRBV18; J: TRBJ2-1; size: .; DNA: TGTGCCAGCTCACCGTCAGCATACAATGAGCAGTTCTTC; CDR3: CASSPSAYNEQFF
D: TRBD2; V: TRBV10-3; J: TRBJ2-3; size: .; DNA: TGTGCCATCAGTGCCGGGACTAGCGGGAGTGATACGCAGTATTTT; CDR3: CAISAGTSGSDTQYF
D: .; V: TRBV10-3; J: TRBJ1-2; size: .; DNA: TGTGCCATCAGTGATGGGACTAACTATGGCTACACCTTC; CDR3: CAISDGTNYGYTF
D: .; V: TRBV4-3; J: TRBJ2-3; size: .; DNA: TGCGCCAGCAGCCAGGGCGGGCAATACAGCACAGATACGCAGTATTTT; CDR3: CASSQGGQYSTDTQYF
D: .; V: TRBV6-5; J: TRBJ2-7; size: .; DNA: TGTGCCAGCAGTTACAAAGGGATTCAGTACTTC; CDR3: CASSYKGIQYF
D: TRBD1; V: TRBV5-6; J: TRBJ2-7; size: .; DNA: TGTGCCAGCAGCTGGACAGGGCCGTCCTACGAGCAGTACTTC; CDR3: CASSWTGPSYEQYF
D: TRBD2; V: TRBV10-1; J: TRBJ2-3; size: .; DNA: TGCGCCAGCAGTGACCCCGGGACTAGCGGGGCCACAGATACGCAGTATTTT; CDR3: CASSDPGTSGATDTQYF
D: .; V: TRBV12-2; J: TRBJ1-5; size: .; DNA: TGTGCAAGTCCTGACAGGGGGGTTCATAGCAATCAGCCCCAGCATTTT; CDR3: CASPDRGVHSNQPQHF
D: .; V: TRBV7-2; J: TRBJ1-2; size: .; DNA: TGTGCCAGCAGCCGTGAGGGTGTACCATTTAACTATGGCTACACCTTC; CDR3: CASSREGVPFNYGYTF
D: .; V: TRBV19; J: TRBJ1-2; size: .; DNA: TGTGCCAGTAGTATTGGGAGGGCCGGCTACACCTTC; CDR3: CASSIGRAGYTF
D: .; V: TRBV4-1; J: TRBJ2-2; size: .; DNA: TGCGCCAGCAGCCCGATGGGGTTAGGGTCAGAGTACACCGGGGAGCTGTTTTTT; CDR3: CASSPMGLGSEYTGELFF
D: TRBD1; V: TRBV25-1; J: TRBJ1-6; size: .; DNA: TGTGCCAGCTCTACCGGGACAGGGCTTTCTAATTCACCCCTCCACTTT; CDR3: CASSTGTGLSNSPLHF
D: TRBD2; V: TRBV4-2; J: TRBJ2-5; size: few; DNA: TGTGCCAGCAGCCAAGATCGGGGGGGCCAAGAGACCCAGTACTTC; CDR3: CASSQDRGGQETQYF
D: .; V: TRBV7-2; J: TRBJ2-2; size: .; DNA: TGTGCCAGCAGGGACGCACTTCTAGTCACCGGGGAGCTGTTTTTT; CDR3: CASRDALLVTGELFF
D: TRBD2; V: TRBV6-5; J: TRBJ2-5; size: .; DNA: TGTGCCAGCACCCGGACTAGCGGGCCCCAAGAGACCCAGTACTTC; CDR3: CASTRTSGPQETQYF
D: TRBD1; V: TRBV2; J: TRBJ2-7; size: medium-sized; DNA: TGTGCCAGCAGCTGGGACAGGGGCAACGAGCAGTACTTC; CDR3: CASSWDRGNEQYF